The 15 T cell receptor beta chains below come from one sample, sequenced in a study of blood T cells in healthy people across ages. A sample-barcoded 5' primer and a J-beta primer mix were used in a second PCR of roughly 7 to 11 cycles. TCRdb passed the 5' RACE reads through MiXCR, listing each CDR3 protein once. The sample lists 1.5 million to 2 million distinct CDR3 sequences, around half occurring once. Sequencing input: blood. These receptors were collected from a woman between 40 and 50 years old in good health.

This clonotype has just a few counts. V is TRBV5-1 and J is TRBJ2-1, with a possible D match to TRBD1 (6 bases). The V gene lost 4 bases and the J gene lost 5 bases, with 13 bases spanning the gap. The CDR3 is made up of 14 amino acids. Germline V gene lookup returns CDR1 SGHRS and CDR2 YFSETQ. DNA of the CDR3: TGCGCCAGCAGCCCACCCAGGGGAGACAATGAGCAGTTCTTC. Amino acids: CASSPPRGDNEQFF.

There are a few counts of this clonotype. The CDR3: CASSLGKNEQYF. The CDR3 DNA follows: TGTGCCAGCAGCCTGGGGAAAAACGAGCAGTACTTC. The rearrangement uses TRBV4-2 and TRBJ2-7; D not resolved. V lost 4 bases and J 5 bases, leaving 9 bases between the germline ends. This CDR3 has 12 residues. The germline V gene encodes CDR1 LGHNA and CDR2 YNFKEQ.

J is TRBJ2-4 and V is TRBV20-1, with 9 bases fitting TRBD1. The J call may be faulty, since TRBJ2-7 better matches the DNA end. Germline-derived CDR1 and CDR2 are DFQATT and SNEGSKA (reference sequence). This CDR3 region has 18 residues. CDR3 coding DNA: TGCAGTGCTAGCGATCGGACAGGGGTTTCGCCTCGTCTCTACGAGCAGTACTTC. This codes for CSASDRTGVSPRLYEQYF.

This CDR3 reads CSARAQRGAQETQYF. The CDR3 nucleotides are TGCAGTGCTAGGGCCCAGCGGGGGGCCCAAGAGACCCAGTACTTC. The rearrangement uses TRBV20-1 and TRBJ2-5, with 9 bases identical to TRBD2. The CDR3 has 15 amino acids. The germline gives CDR1 DFQATT, CDR2 SNEGSKA (reference sequence). Trimming cost V 3 bases and J 1 base; bases outside gene matches: 6.

In this sample, this clonotype turned up a few times. V gene TRBV3-1 combines with J gene TRBJ1-5; D gene ambiguous. The CDR3 has 13 residues. The V gene's germline CDR1 is LGHDT and CDR2 YNNKEL (reference sequence). V was shortened by 4 bases and J by 4 bases, with 8 bases between the two germline ends. The CDR3 coding sequence is TGTGCCAGCAGCCCGAGGTGGAATCAGCCCCAGCATTTT. Protein: CASSPRWNQPQHF.

This chain links TRBV20-1 with TRBJ1-2; D not resolved. Germline V CDR1 and CDR2: DFQATT, SNEGSKA (reference sequence). Deletions cut 0 bases from V and 10 bases from J, with 9 bases between. This CDR3 contains 11 residues. The CDR3 DNA is TGCAGTGCTAGAGATCCGAATCCCTACACCTTC. The encoded protein is CSARDPNPYTF.

This sequence joins TRBV20-1 and TRBJ2-1; TRBD2 matches 8 bases. The CDR3 spans 15 residues. The J segment lost 7 bases and the V segment lost 3 bases, leaving 11 bases of the junction unmatched. Germline V lookup: CDR1 DFQATT, CDR2 SNEGSKA (reference sequence). CDR3 amino acids: CSARPSPGGLNEQFF. The CDR3 nucleotides read TGCAGTGCTAGGCCCAGCCCGGGGGGGTTAAATGAGCAGTTCTTC.

A single count supports this clonotype. This chain uses TRBV20-1 with TRBJ2-1, with D perhaps matching TRBD1 or TRBD2 (5 bases each). The CDR3 loop spans 12 amino acids. Germline V gene sequence: CDR1 DFQATT, CDR2 SNEGSKA (reference sequence). Trimming removed 0 bases at V and 8 bases at J, with 8 bases between. CDR3 nucleotides: TGCAGTGCTAGAGATTGGGGACATGAGCAGTTCTTC. It specifies CSARDWGHEQFF.

This chain links TRBV6-5 with TRBJ1-1; the D is unclear. V lost 2 bases and J 4 bases, leaving 11 bases between the germline ends. From germline, CDR1 is MNHEY and CDR2 SVGAGI. This CDR3 contains 14 residues. CDR3 in amino acids: CASSYRAGSTEAFF. In nucleotides, the CDR3 is TGTGCCAGCAGTTACAGGGCTGGAAGCACTGAAGCTTTCTTT.

The V and J genes are TRBV19 and TRBJ1-2; D call uncertain. Trimming left V 3 bases short and J 6 bases short, with 8 bases between. Per germline, CDR1 LNHDA and CDR2 SQIVND (reference sequence). The CDR3 spans 12 residues. CDR3 nucleotide sequence: TGTGCCAGTAGTATCAACCCGGATGGCTACACCTTC. Protein sequence: CASSINPDGYTF. The whole variable domain, remainder taken from reference TRBV19 and TRBJ1-2, is DGGITQSPKYLFRKEGQNVTLSCEQNLNHDAMYWYRQDPGQGLRLIYYSQIVNDFQKGDIAEGYSVSREKKESFPLTVTSAQKNPTAFYLCASSINPDGYTFGSGTRLTVV.

The rearrangement joins TRBV6-5 to TRBJ2-1, with D perhaps TRBD1 (6 bases). Trimming pared 4 bases from V and 0 bases from J, leaving 10 bases between. Germline CDR1 MNHEY, CDR2 SVGAGI. The CDR3 extends over 15 amino acids. The DNA of the CDR3 is TGTGCCAGCAGTTCTGTGGACAGCTCCTACAATGAGCAGTTCTTC. Translated: CASSSVDSSYNEQFF.

This clonotype has a handful of counts. This chain's CDR3 is CASSYTRGGNYGYTF. The CDR3 coding sequence is TGTGCCAGCAGCTATACGAGGGGGGGGAACTATGGCTACACCTTC. The V call is TRBV12-3 or TRBV12-4, the J call TRBJ1-2, with D perhaps matching TRBD1 (6 bases). The CDR3 covers 15 residues. Deletions cut 6 bases from V and 2 bases from J, with 16 bases between.

This clonotype has more than one count but fewer than ten. This chain joins TRBV6-4 and TRBJ2-1; weak D call: TRBD1 (6 bases). CDR1 and CDR2 (germline): MRHNA, SNTAGT. The V and J ends lost 4 bases and 9 bases respectively, with 13 bases between them. CDR3 length equals 13 residues. The CDR3 loop reads CASSGLRGAEQFF. The CDR3 region has the DNA TGTGCCAGCAGTGGGCTCAGGGGAGCTGAGCAGTTCTTC.

The chain links TRBV28 to TRBJ2-7, with D unresolved. Germline values: CDR1 MDHEN, CDR2 SYDVKM. Trimming removed 5 bases from V and 1 base from J, with 15 bases in between. This CDR3 has 15 residues. CDR3 nucleotide sequence: TGTGCCAGCAGTGAGAGGCCCGTGGGGTCCTACGAGCAGTACTTC. Amino acid sequence: CASSERPVGSYEQYF.

This clonotype was counted ten times or more. This rearrangement joins TRBV6-6 to TRBJ1-2; TRBD1 agrees at 8 bases. The CDR3 sequence is 14 residues long. The germline V gene has CDR1 MNHNY and CDR2 SVGAGI (reference sequence). With V trimmed by 6 bases and J by 0 bases, 3 bases remained unmatched. The CDR3 loop is CASSPDRANYGYTF. In nucleotides, the CDR3 is TGTGCCAGCAGCCCGGACAGGGCTAACTATGGCTACACCTTC.